This T cell receptor beta chain was documented in a study of metastatic and nonmetastatic thyroid tumors. The overall study: Samples came from malignant and benign thyroid patients, and repertoires were compared across blood and tumor or nodule tissue.

This clone appeared once. Its antigen remains unknown. Every patient underwent thyroid surgery untreated. The CDR3 length is 14 residues. Trimming shortened V by 4 bases and J by 3 bases, and 13 bases separated the two germline ends. Per germline, CDR1 SGHAT and CDR2 FQNNGV. In the original workflow: Construction of a distant-metastasis classifier for papillary thyroid cancer relied on CDR3 differences across clinicopathological groups. TCRdb reanalyzed the PCR reads with MiXCR. The V and J calls were determined by TCRdb, not by the authors. Of tens of thousands of clones detected, 16% appear once; the ten largest clones hold about 5.7%. Broader study findings: Significantly greater TCR beta diversity was reportedly found in malignant thyroid tumors than in benign nodules (in blood and tumor).

This receptor was identified in a male donor with papillary thyroid cancer or a benign thyroid nodule (not recorded which). Some clones in this sample may be carry-over from other donors' samples. V usage is TRBV11-2 and J usage is TRBJ2-7; a possible D gene is TRBD1 (5 bases). Material for sequencing was blood. CDR3 sequence: CASSSGSSHYEQYF. CDR3 sequence (DNA): TGTGCCAGCAGCTCAGGGTCCTCCCACTACGAGCAGTACTTC.